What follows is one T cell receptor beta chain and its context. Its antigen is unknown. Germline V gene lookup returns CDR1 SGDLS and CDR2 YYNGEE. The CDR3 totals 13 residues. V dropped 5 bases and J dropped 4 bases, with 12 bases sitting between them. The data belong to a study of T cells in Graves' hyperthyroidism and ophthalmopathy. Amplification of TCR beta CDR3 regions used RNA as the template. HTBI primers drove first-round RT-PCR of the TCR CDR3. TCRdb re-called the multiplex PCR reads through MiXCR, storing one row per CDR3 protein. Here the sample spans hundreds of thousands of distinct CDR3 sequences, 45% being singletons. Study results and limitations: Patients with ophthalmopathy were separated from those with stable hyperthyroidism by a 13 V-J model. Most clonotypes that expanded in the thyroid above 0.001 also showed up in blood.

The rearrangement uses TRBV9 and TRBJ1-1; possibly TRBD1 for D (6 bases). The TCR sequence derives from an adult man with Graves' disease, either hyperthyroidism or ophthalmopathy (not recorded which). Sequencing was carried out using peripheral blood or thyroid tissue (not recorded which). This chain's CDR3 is CASSTGPSTEAFF. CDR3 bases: TGTGCCAGCAGTACAGGGCCTTCCACTGAAGCTTTCTTT.